These 27 T cell receptor beta chains were sequenced from one sample in a study of blood T cell repertoires in COVID-19 (dated by TCRdb to about 2020). Library preparation used the immunoSEQ multiplex PCR assay. This is the immuneACCESS table as TCRdb keeps it, with only in-frame sequences that have V and J called. A part of the clones is gone; compared with another copy, unresolved V genes explain less than half, and the rest is unexplained. The sample has about 400,000 clones on record, roughly 89% of them singletons. The ten largest clonotypes hold 1.5% to 2% of the sample. The material sequenced was PBMCs or T cells enriched from blood (not recorded which). The origin of the receptors is a woman aged 25 to 39 who had recovered from COVID-19.

The rearrangement links TRBV9 to TRBJ1-5, with D possibly matching TRBD1 (6 bases). CDR3 length equals 14 residues. V was shortened by 2 bases and J by 11 bases, with 17 bases between the two germline ends. Looked up from germline, CDR1 is SGDLS and CDR2 is YYNGEE. CDR3 in amino acids: CASSVGRDSGAQHF. CDR3 DNA: TGTGCCAGCAGCGTGGGACGGGATTCAGGGGCCCAGCATTTT.

The CDR3 DNA sequence: TGTGCCTGGAGTGGGACAGCGGGCAATCAGCCCCAGCATTTT. Its translation: CAWSGTAGNQPQHF. The J gene is TRBJ1-5, the V gene TRBV30, with D possibly matching TRBD1 (6 bases). V lost 1 base and J 2 bases, leaving 9 bases between the germline ends. The V gene's germline CDR1 is GTSNPN and CDR2 SVGIG (reference sequence). The CDR3 has 14 residues. Drawing the rest from reference TRBV30 and TRBJ1-5, the complete variable domain is SQTIHQWPATLVQPVGSPLSLECTVEGTSNPNLYWYRQAAGRGLQLLFYSVGIGQISSEVPQNLSASRPQDRQFILSSKKLLLSDSGFYLCAWSGTAGNQPQHFGDGTRLSIL.

The CDR3 DNA reads as TGCGCCAGCAGCTTACAGGGGGCCCCTACAGATACGCAGTATTTT. Its protein is CASSLQGAPTDTQYF. V is TRBV5-1 and J is TRBJ2-3; 9 bases fit TRBD1. J lost 3 bases, V lost 2 bases, and 4 bases had no gene match. Germline V gene lookup returns CDR1 SGHRS and CDR2 YFSETQ. The CDR3 runs 15 residues.

The chain uses TRBV24-1 and TRBJ2-3, with 7 nucleotides matching TRBD2. Germline assignment: CDR1 KGHDR and CDR2 SFDVKD. This CDR3 has 15 amino acids. J lost 2 bases, V lost 5 bases, and 6 bases had no gene match. The CDR3 DNA reads as TGTGCCACCAGTGGCGGGGGATTACACACAGATACGCAGTATTTT. This gives the protein CATSGGGLHTDTQYF.

The rearrangement links TRBV12-3 or TRBV12-4 to TRBJ2-7; D is undetermined. The CDR3 loop spans 13 amino acids. Trimming stripped 7 bases from V and 3 bases from J, with 13 bases between. The CDR3 loop is CASIPFYSYEQYF. The CDR3, as DNA: TGTGCCAGCATCCCGTTCTACAGCTACGAGCAGTACTTC.

About this clone: One junction end disagrees with the germline gene, perhaps due to a read error. This CDR3 is CTSARVYNSPLHF. Here the CDR3 DNA reads TGTACCAGCGCCAGGGTCTATAATTCACCCCTCCACTTT. This chain uses TRBV27 with TRBJ1-6; a weak D match, TRBD1 (5 bases). CDR3 length equals 13 residues. The germline gives CDR1 MNHEY, CDR2 SMNVEV (reference sequence).

CDR3 nucleotide sequence: TGTGCCAGCAGCACTAAAGAGACCCAGTACTTC. This codes for CASSTKETQYF. The rearrangement uses TRBV7-9 and TRBJ2-5; D remains ambiguous. V gave up 5 bases and J gave up 3 bases, with 4 bases separating them. Germline V gene lookup returns CDR1 SEHNR and CDR2 FQNEAQ (reference sequence). This CDR3 comprises 11 residues.

V is TRBV7-2 and J is TRBJ2-1; no clear D gene. This CDR3 is built from 15 residues. Trimming removed 6 bases at V and 8 bases at J, with 20 bases between. CDR1 and CDR2 from the germline V gene are SGHTA and FQGNSA. The CDR3 reads CASSNRGLSVDEQFF. The CDR3 DNA sequence: TGTGCCAGCAGTAATAGAGGTTTGTCTGTTGATGAGCAGTTCTTC. Variable domain in full (rest from reference TRBV7-2 and TRBJ2-1): GAGVSQSPSNKVTEKGKDVELRCDPISGHTALYWYRQSLGQGLEFLIYFQGNSAPDKSGLPSDRFSAERTGGSVSTLTIQRTQQEDSAVYLCASSNRGLSVDEQFFGPGTRLTVL.

The rearrangement uses TRBV5-4 and TRBJ2-2; the D gene is possibly TRBD1 (6 bases). The V end lost 6 bases, the J end lost 1 base, and 7 bases lay between the germline ends. The CDR3 covers 13 residues. The germline V gene encodes CDR1 SGHNT and CDR2 YYREEE (reference sequence). The CDR3 reads CASKDRNTGELFF. CDR3 sequence (DNA): TGTGCCAGCAAGGACAGGAACACCGGGGAGCTGTTTTTT.

The rearrangement joins TRBV6-6 to TRBJ1-6; 7 bases are a match to TRBD1. Trimming removed 6 bases from V and 10 bases from J; junction bases left unmatched: 9. There are 14 residues in the CDR3. Germline CDR1 reads MNHNY; CDR2 reads SVGAGI (reference sequence). The CDR3 nucleotides are TGTGCCAGCAGCCTCGAGGGGGCTAACTCACCCCTCCACTTT. Translated: CASSLEGANSPLHF.

The chain is built from TRBV11-2 and TRBJ2-1; D gene uncertain. Per the germline V gene, CDR1 is SGHAT and CDR2 is FQNNGV. Trimming stripped 1 base from V and 0 bases from J, with 10 bases between. The CDR3 loop spans 16 amino acids. The CDR3 DNA reads TGTGCCAGCAGCTTAGCTACGCGGCCCTCCTACAATGAGCAGTTCTTC. Protein product: CASSLATRPSYNEQFF.

The chain links TRBV29-1 to TRBJ1-5, with a possible D match to TRBD1 (5 bases). The CDR3 covers 13 residues. Trimming pared 3 bases from V and 4 bases from J, leaving 10 bases between. Germline V gene sequence: CDR1 SQVTM, CDR2 ANQGSEA. CDR3 sequence reads: CSVDTGSNQPQHF. The CDR3 DNA reads as TGCAGCGTTGACACAGGATCAAATCAGCCCCAGCATTTT.

The chain has TRBV5-5 and TRBJ1-2; D might be TRBD1 (6 bases). CDR1 and CDR2 from the germline V gene are SGHKS and YYEKEE (reference sequence). This CDR3 spans 15 amino acids. Trimming removed 3 bases from V and 6 bases from J, with 18 bases in between. The CDR3, as DNA: TGTGCCAGCAGCTCACGCCCGGACAGAGCCCATGGCTACACCTTC. Translating gives CASSSRPDRAHGYTF.

The chain combines TRBV2 with TRBJ1-1, with D tentatively TRBD1 (6 bases). The length of the CDR3 is 17 residues. V dropped 3 bases and J dropped 0 bases, with 17 bases sitting between them. Germline-derived CDR1 and CDR2 are SNHLY and FYNNEI. In DNA, the CDR3 is TGTGCCAGCAGTGACGGGGGGCGACAAACCATGAACACTGAAGCTTTCTTT. It yields the protein CASSDGGRQTMNTEAFF.

This sequence joins TRBV7-8 and TRBJ2-5, with 8 bases that match TRBD1. Germline lookup yields CDR1 SGHVS and CDR2 FQNEAQ. Losses at the gene ends were 1 base for V and 4 bases for J; bases not matched to a gene: 8. This CDR3 spans 16 amino acids. The CDR3 is CASSLVRGQGGETQYF. CDR3 DNA: TGTGCCAGCAGCTTAGTACGTGGACAGGGTGGAGAGACCCAGTACTTC.

In nucleotides, the CDR3 is TGTGCCAGCAGCCAAGAAGGGGGACGTTCACCCCTCCACTTT. Translation gives CASSQEGGRSPLHF. The chain is built from TRBV3-1 (or the pseudogene TRBV3-2) and TRBJ1-6; tentative D call: TRBD1 (6 bases). This CDR3 is 14 amino acids long. Germline V CDR1 and CDR2: LGHDT, YNNKEL (reference sequence). V lost 0 bases, J lost 9 bases, and 9 bases lay in between.

V is TRBV6-5 and J is TRBJ1-6, with D possibly being TRBD1 (6 bases). Trimming left V 2 bases short and J 7 bases short, with 15 bases between. Germline CDR1 MNHEY, CDR2 SVGAGI. This CDR3 region has 16 residues. The CDR3 sequence: CASSYQDSLGNSPLHF. The DNA for the CDR3 is TGTGCCAGCAGTTACCAGGACAGCCTAGGGAATTCACCCCTCCACTTT.

The genes are TRBV29-1 and TRBJ2-5, with 11 bases fitting TRBD1. CDR3 size: 13 residues. J gave up 7 bases and V 6 bases, and 7 bases lay outside the gene matches. Germline CDR1 is SQVTM and CDR2 is ANQGSEA. Written as DNA, the CDR3 is TGCAGCGTGTCCGGGACAGGGGGACCGACCCAGTACTTC. Encoded protein: CSVSGTGGPTQYF.

This sequence joins TRBV7-9 and TRBJ2-7; weak D call: TRBD1 (5 bases). Germline values: CDR1 SEHNR, CDR2 FQNEAQ (reference sequence). This CDR3 spans 15 amino acids. V was shortened by 5 bases and J by 3 bases, with 17 bases between the two germline ends. Here the CDR3 DNA reads TGTGCCAGCAGCCCCGTGCAGGGTAGTTTCTACGAGCAGTACTTC. It specifies CASSPVQGSFYEQYF.

The rearrangement uses TRBV7-9 and TRBJ2-1; 7 positions agree with TRBD1. The CDR3 consists of 15 residues. The V segment lost 2 bases and the J segment 3 bases; nucleotides outside the gene matches: 4. In germline, CDR1 is SEHNR, CDR2 FQNEAQ (reference sequence). The CDR3 here is CASSLYGQDYNEQFF. The CDR3 DNA follows: TGTGCCAGCAGCTTATACGGACAGGACTACAATGAGCAGTTCTTC.

The J gene is TRBJ2-7, the V gene TRBV11-3, with TRBD2 matching over 10 bases. In germline, CDR1 is SGHNT, CDR2 YENEEA. The CDR3 has 15 residues. J gave up 0 bases and V 3 bases, and 2 bases lay outside the gene matches. The chain's CDR3 is CASSFSGRSSYEQYF. The CDR3 DNA is TGTGCCAGCAGCTTTAGCGGGAGGAGCTCCTACGAGCAGTACTTC.

The chain combines TRBV28 with TRBJ1-1, with D tentatively TRBD1 (5 bases). The V end lost 7 bases, the J end lost 0 bases, and 15 bases lay between the germline ends. The CDR3 covers 15 residues. Germline loops: CDR1 MDHEN, CDR2 SYDVKM. The CDR3 loop is CASNRGGPLNTEAFF. CDR3 DNA sequence: TGTGCCAGCAATAGGGGCGGCCCCTTGAACACTGAAGCTTTCTTT.

The rearrangement joins TRBV7-9 to TRBJ2-2; the D is unclear. Trimming left V 6 bases short and J 6 bases short, with 8 bases between. This CDR3 has 12 amino acids. The germline V gene encodes CDR1 SEHNR and CDR2 FQNEAQ (reference sequence). For the CDR3, the DNA is TGTGCCAGCAGTTCCAGGCCCGGGGAGCTGTTTTTT. Residues: CASSSRPGELFF.

The chain combines TRBV18 with TRBJ2-5, with TRBD2 matching 11 bases. The germline gives CDR1 KGHSH, CDR2 LQKENI. J gave up 5 bases and V 3 bases, and 8 bases lay outside the gene matches. The CDR3 is 16 residues long. In DNA, the CDR3 is TGTGCCAGCTCACCGTTAGCGGGGGGGACTGAGGAGACCCAGTACTTC. This gives the protein CASSPLAGGTEETQYF.

The V gene is TRBV7-9, the J gene TRBJ2-1; D is perhaps TRBD1 (6 bases). This CDR3 has 14 amino acids. Trimming took 5 bases from V and 7 from J, leaving 15 bases between them. The V gene's germline CDR1 is SEHNR and CDR2 FQNEAQ (reference sequence). CDR3 DNA sequence: TGTGCCAGCAGCGCACGCATTGGACAGAATGAGCAGTTCTTC. Translating gives CASSARIGQNEQFF.

This clone was observed a single time. This chain connects TRBV30 to TRBJ2-3; tentatively, D is TRBD2 (7 bases). CDR3 size: 12 residues. Germline CDR1 reads GTSNPN; CDR2 reads SVGIG (reference sequence). CDR3 DNA sequence: TGTGTGTTGATGGGGGGGCAAGATACGCAGTATTTT. Translation gives CVLMGGQDTQYF.

The V gene is TRBV7-3, the J gene TRBJ2-5; D is uncertain. This CDR3 spans 14 amino acids. The V gene's germline CDR1 is SGHTA and CDR2 FQGTGA. The V and J ends lost 4 bases and 5 bases respectively, with 14 bases between them. The CDR3 reads CASSSGTSRETQYF. Here the CDR3 DNA reads TGTGCCAGCAGCTCTGGAACCTCCAGGGAGACCCAGTACTTC.